This T cell receptor beta chain emerged from a study of blood T cell repertoires in COVID-19. The assay was immunoSEQ multiplex PCR, and TCRdb's table has in-frame clones only and misses some. The sample lists 150,000 to 200,000 clones; less than 85% were seen once. Per germline, CDR1 LNHDA and CDR2 SQIVND (reference sequence). With 4 bases removed from V and 2 bases from J, the gap between germline ends came to 12 bases. This CDR3 contains 15 residues. The sequence was obtained from a human donor with acute or convalescent COVID-19. The donor label of this sample is uncertain. Sequenced material: peripheral blood. V and J are TRBV19 and TRBJ1-5; D unclear. CDR3 loop: CASSRSGSRNQPQHF. CDR3 DNA sequence: TGTGCCAGTAGTAGGTCAGGCAGTCGCAATCAGCCCCAGCATTTT.